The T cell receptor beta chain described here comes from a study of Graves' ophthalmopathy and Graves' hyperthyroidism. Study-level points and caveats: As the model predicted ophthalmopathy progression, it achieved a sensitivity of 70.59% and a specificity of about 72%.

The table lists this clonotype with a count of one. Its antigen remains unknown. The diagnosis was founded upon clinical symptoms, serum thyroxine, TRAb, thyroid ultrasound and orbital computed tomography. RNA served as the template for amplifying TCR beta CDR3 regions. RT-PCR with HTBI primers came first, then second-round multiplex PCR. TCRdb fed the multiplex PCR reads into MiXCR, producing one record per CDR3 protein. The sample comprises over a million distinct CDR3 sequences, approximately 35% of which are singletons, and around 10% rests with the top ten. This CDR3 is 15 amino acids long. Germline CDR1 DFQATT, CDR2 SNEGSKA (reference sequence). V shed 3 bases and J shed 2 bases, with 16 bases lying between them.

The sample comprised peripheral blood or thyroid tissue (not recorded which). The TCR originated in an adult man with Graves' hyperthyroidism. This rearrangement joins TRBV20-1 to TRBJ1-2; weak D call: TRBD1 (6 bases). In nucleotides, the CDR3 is TGCAGTGCTAGTACAGGGCAGTTCACAAACTATGGCTACACCTTC. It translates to CSASTGQFTNYGYTF.